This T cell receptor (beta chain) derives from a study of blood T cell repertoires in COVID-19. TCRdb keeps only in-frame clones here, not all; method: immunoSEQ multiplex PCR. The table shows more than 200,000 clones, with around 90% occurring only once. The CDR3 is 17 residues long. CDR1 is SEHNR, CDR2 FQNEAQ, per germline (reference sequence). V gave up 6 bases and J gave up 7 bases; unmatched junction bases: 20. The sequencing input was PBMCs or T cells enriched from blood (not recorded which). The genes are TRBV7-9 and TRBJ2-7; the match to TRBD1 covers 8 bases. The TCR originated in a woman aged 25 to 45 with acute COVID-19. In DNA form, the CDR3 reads TGTGCCAGCAGAAATGACAGGGGCGAGGGGTTGATGGGTGAGCAGTACTTC. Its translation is CASRNDRGEGLMGEQYF.